Below are 25 T cell receptor beta chains sequenced from a single sample in a study of T cells in Graves' hyperthyroidism and ophthalmopathy. TCR beta CDR3 region amplification was performed from RNA transcripts. RT-PCR in the first round (using the HTBI primer set) targeted the TCR CDR3. Each CDR3 protein is one row after TCRdb ran MiXCR on the multiplex PCR reads. The sample carries 350,000 to 450,000 distinct CDR3 sequences, more than 13% recorded once. The sequenced material came from blood. These receptors originate from a man aged 45-65 years with Graves' ophthalmopathy.

This clonotype was detected many times. The gene calls are TRBV28 and TRBJ1-6, with 9 bases aligning to TRBD1. Per the germline V gene, CDR1 is MDHEN and CDR2 is SYDVKM. The CDR3 spans 15 residues. V shed 6 bases and J 8 bases; nucleotides not matched to a gene: 8. The CDR3 reads CASSPRGTGYSPLHF. The CDR3 DNA reads as TGTGCCAGCAGCCCTCGGGGGACAGGGTATTCACCCCTCCACTTT. The full variable domain, with the rest looked up from reference TRBV28 and TRBJ1-6, is DVKVTQSSRYLVKRTGEKVFLECVQDMDHENMFWYRQDPGLGLRLIYFSYDVKMKEKGDIPEGYSVSREKKERFSLILESASTNQTSMYLCASSPRGTGYSPLHFGNGTRLTVT.

This clonotype was recorded at least ten times. The chain joins TRBV3-1 to TRBJ2-1, with D perhaps TRBD1 or TRBD2 (5 bases each). This CDR3 has 16 amino acids. CDR1 and CDR2 from the germline V gene are LGHDT and YNNKEL (reference sequence). The germline V and J ends were trimmed by 3 bases and 0 bases, with 12 bases remaining between them. The CDR3 loop reads CASSQRDPRSYNEQFF. CDR3 nucleotide sequence: TGTGCCAGCAGCCAGAGGGACCCACGCTCCTACAATGAGCAGTTCTTC.

J is TRBJ1-2 and V is TRBV30; TRBD1 matches at 7 bases. Germline V gene data show CDR1 as GTSNPN and CDR2 as SVGIG (reference sequence). This CDR3 has 19 amino acids. V gave up 0 bases and J gave up 2 bases; unmatched junction bases: 18. The CDR3 spells CAWSVMSGTANKPNYGYTF. The CDR3 nucleotides read TGTGCCTGGAGTGTAATGAGCGGGACAGCCAATAAACCGAACTATGGCTACACCTTC.

This clonotype was picked up a small number of times. The chain carries TRBV20-1 and TRBJ2-5; TRBD2 aligns across 8 bases. Germline V gene lookup returns CDR1 DFQATT and CDR2 SNEGSKA (reference sequence). With 3 bases clipped from V and 0 bases from J, the junction kept 6 bases outside the gene matches. This CDR3 comprises 15 residues. The CDR3 nucleotides are TGCAGTGCTAGCCTAGCGGGCGGACACCAAGAGACCCAGTACTTC. Translated, it gives CSASLAGGHQETQYF.

This clonotype has ten or more counts. The chain has TRBV28 and TRBJ2-5; TRBD1 or TRBD2 may be the D gene (5 bases each). V gave up 5 bases and J gave up 0 bases, with 10 bases separating them. CDR3 length equals 14 residues. Per germline, CDR1 MDHEN and CDR2 SYDVKM. CDR3: CASSPGTYQETQYF. Written as DNA, the CDR3 is TGTGCCAGCAGTCCAGGGACGTACCAAGAGACCCAGTACTTC.

The chain links TRBV20-1 to TRBJ2-2; D perhaps matches TRBD2 (6 bases). V was cut by 6 bases and J by 3 bases, with 14 bases left in between. The CDR3 spans 14 residues. CDR1 and CDR2 from the germline V gene are DFQATT and SNEGSKA (reference sequence). CDR3 sequence: CSARRLGDTGELFF. DNA for the CDR3: TGCAGTGCGCGAAGACTAGGGGACACCGGGGAGCTGTTTTTT.

This clonotype was seen at least ten times. J is TRBJ2-1 and V is TRBV11-2, with 7 positions matching TRBD2. The CDR3 runs 15 residues. V lost 1 base and J lost 7; bases outside the gene matches: 7. Per germline, CDR1 SGHAT and CDR2 FQNNGV. CDR3 sequence reads: CASSLVAGGGNEQFF. The CDR3 DNA reads as TGTGCCAGCAGCTTAGTAGCAGGCGGGGGAAATGAGCAGTTCTTC.

Points on this clonotype: A much larger clonotype is one base distant, so this may be a read error. The CDR3 ends on some other residue instead of the conserved phenylalanine or tryptophan, so this is likely a read error. The chain couples TRBV7-9 to TRBJ2-7, with 9 bases identical to TRBD1. CDR3 length: 15 amino acids. The germline V gene encodes CDR1 SEHNR and CDR2 FQNEAQ (reference sequence). After removal of 6 bases from V and 5 bases from J, the junction contained 11 bases not matched to a gene. The CDR3 is CASRHTGTGFDEQYI. The DNA for the CDR3 is TGTGCCAGCAGACATACCGGGACAGGGTTTGACGAGCAGTACATC.

This clonotype occurred many times. This chain uses TRBV7-9 with TRBJ1-2; maybe TRBD1 (6 bases). This CDR3 has 16 residues. The ends were cut back, 2 bases at V and 2 bases at J, with 15 bases in the middle. Germline V gene lookup returns CDR1 SEHNR and CDR2 FQNEAQ (reference sequence). This chain's CDR3 is CASSLQAPGHNYGYTF. The CDR3 DNA is TGTGCCAGCAGCTTACAAGCCCCGGGACACAACTATGGCTACACCTTC.

This chain uses TRBV18 with TRBJ2-7, with D possibly being TRBD1 (6 bases). The germline V and J ends were trimmed by 1 base and 7 bases, with 17 bases remaining between them. This CDR3 region has 15 residues. CDR1 KGHSH and CDR2 LQKENI come from the germline V gene. CDR3 in DNA: TGTGCCAGCTCACCACAAGTCAGGGGTTCTGGAGAGCAGTACTTC. Its translation: CASSPQVRGSGEQYF.

The V call is TRBV6-2 or TRBV6-3, the J call TRBJ2-1; 12 positions match TRBD2. The length of the CDR3 is 15 residues. Germline CDR1 MNHEY, CDR2 SVGEGT. V gave up 5 bases and J gave up 5 bases; unmatched junction bases: 4. CDR3 in DNA: TGTGCCAGCAGTATACTAGCGGGGGGCAACAATGAGCAGTTCTTC. It codes for CASSILAGGNNEQFF.

The gene calls are TRBV29-1 and TRBJ2-7, with D perhaps TRBD1 (6 bases). Germline V gene data show CDR1 as SQVTM and CDR2 as ANQGSEA. This CDR3 has 15 amino acids. The V gene lost 4 bases and the J gene lost 4 bases, with 20 bases spanning the gap. The CDR3 reads CSVAPWGQGEYEQYF. CDR3 DNA: TGCAGCGTTGCCCCTTGGGGGCAGGGCGAGTACGAGCAGTACTTC.

The V and J genes are TRBV9 and TRBJ2-1; 8 nucleotides agree with TRBD2. Per germline, CDR1 SGDLS and CDR2 YYNGEE. The J segment lost 6 bases and the V segment lost 2 bases, leaving 10 bases of the junction unmatched. This CDR3 has 16 amino acids. The CDR3 sequence: CASSVGPGGSINEQFF. In nucleotides, the CDR3 is TGTGCCAGCAGCGTGGGTCCGGGGGGGAGCATCAATGAGCAGTTCTTC.

This chain connects TRBV30 to TRBJ1-3, with unresolved D. V shed 0 bases and J shed 0 bases, with 6 bases lying between them. Per the germline V gene, CDR1 is GTSNPN and CDR2 is SVGIG (reference sequence). CDR3 length: 14 residues. The CDR3 coding sequence is TGTGCCTGGAGTGTTGCCATCTCTGGAAACACCATATATTTT. The encoded protein is CAWSVAISGNTIYF.

This clonotype was seen many times. V and J are TRBV28 and TRBJ2-2; a possible D gene is TRBD2 (6 bases). The CDR3 contains 15 residues. V was pared by 2 bases and J by 4 bases, with 11 bases between. Looked up from germline, CDR1 is MDHEN and CDR2 is SYDVKM. This CDR3 reads CASSLGGILTGELFF. The CDR3 DNA reads TGTGCCAGCAGTTTAGGCGGGATTCTCACCGGGGAGCTGTTTTTT.

The CDR3 nucleotides are TGTGCCAGCAGCAACGCATTCGGTGGACGGTATAGCAATCAGCCCCAGCATTTT. It encodes CASSNAFGGRYSNQPQHF. V and J are TRBV28 and TRBJ1-5; no firm D call. The germline V gene has CDR1 MDHEN and CDR2 SYDVKM. With 6 bases removed from V and 0 bases from J, the gap between germline ends came to 21 bases. CDR3 length: 18 residues.

The gene calls are TRBV25-1 and TRBJ2-3, with a tentative D call TRBD2 (6 bases). CDR1 is MGHDK and CDR2 is SYGVNS in the germline V gene. Deletions cut 1 base from V and 5 bases from J, with 13 bases between. CDR3 length equals 15 residues. In DNA form, the CDR3 reads TGTGCCAGCAGTGAATGGGACTTTCGAAAAGATACGCAGTATTTT. It is translated as CASSEWDFRKDTQYF.

The rearrangement links TRBV11-3 to TRBJ2-1; 9 nucleotides align to TRBD2. Germline V gives CDR1 SGHNT, CDR2 YENEEA. The ends lost 3 bases at V and 10 bases at J; junction bases unmatched: 7. CDR3 length: 14 amino acids. CDR3 DNA: TGTGCCAGCAGCTTTTGGGCTAGCGGGACCGAGCAGTTCTTC. Its translation is CASSFWASGTEQFF.

V gene TRBV29-1 combines with J gene TRBJ1-4; weak D call: TRBD1 (6 bases). There are 13 residues in the CDR3. Germline V gene lookup returns CDR1 SQVTM and CDR2 ANQGSEA. V gave up 7 bases and J gave up 6 bases, with 15 bases separating them. The CDR3 sequence is CSARGQLHEKLFF. CDR3 sequence (DNA): TGCAGCGCCCGTGGACAGCTCCATGAAAAACTGTTTTTT.

This clonotype was picked up many times. This sequence joins TRBV18 and TRBJ2-7; TRBD1 matches at 7 bases. The germline V gene has CDR1 KGHSH and CDR2 LQKENI. J was trimmed by 3 bases and V by 1 base; bases with no gene match: 6. The CDR3 sequence is 15 residues long. CDR3: CASSPQGTAGYEQYF. The CDR3 DNA reads TGTGCCAGCTCACCACAGGGGACAGCTGGCTACGAGCAGTACTTC.

There are many counts of this clonotype. The chain uses TRBV15 and TRBJ2-7; TRBD1 agrees at 9 bases. CDR1 is LNHNV, CDR2 YYDKDF, per germline (reference sequence). The CDR3 is made up of 18 amino acids. J lost 4 bases, V lost 2 bases, and 15 bases had no gene match. The CDR3 sequence is CATSRTKLQGAEGYEQYF. CDR3 sequence (DNA): TGTGCCACCAGCAGAACCAAACTACAGGGGGCGGAGGGTTACGAGCAGTACTTC.

The V call is TRBV5-8, the J call TRBJ2-7; the D is unclear. Trimming pared 2 bases from V and 4 bases from J, leaving 4 bases between. Germline-derived CDR1 and CDR2 are SGHTS and YDEGEE. This CDR3 contains 11 residues. The CDR3 is CASSFAYEQYF. CDR3 bases: TGTGCCAGCAGCTTTGCTTACGAGCAGTACTTC.

This clonotype was seen many times. The chain joins TRBV29-1 to TRBJ2-7; 9 bases match TRBD1. CDR3 length: 13 residues. J gave up 4 bases and V 2 bases, and 3 bases lay outside the gene matches. From germline, CDR1 is SQVTM and CDR2 ANQGSEA. This CDR3 reads CSVEPGQGYEQYF. The CDR3 region has the DNA TGCAGCGTTGAACCGGGACAGGGATACGAGCAGTACTTC.

This clonotype was seen at least ten times. The rearrangement links TRBV12-3 or TRBV12-4 to TRBJ2-1; 7 bases fit TRBD2. The V gene end was trimmed by 11 bases and the J gene end by 8 bases; junction bases not matched to a gene: 12. CDR3 length: 13 amino acids. The CDR3 DNA reads as TGTGCCGTCGCGGGGGATCTCCGTCATGAGCAGTTCTTC. Its protein product is CAVAGDLRHEQFF.

The CDR3 DNA sequence: TGTGCCACCAGCGGAGCTTTCGGCAGGGGAGGGGGAAACATTCAGTACTTC. It yields the protein CATSGAFGRGGGNIQYF. The V gene is TRBV15, the J gene TRBJ2-4; the D gene is possibly TRBD2 (7 bases). The V gene's germline CDR1 is LNHNV and CDR2 YYDKDF (reference sequence). The CDR3 totals 17 residues. The V end was cut by 5 bases, the J end by 6 bases, with 23 bases between.